These T cell receptor beta chains were read from a single sample in a study of cytomegalovirus exposure and HLA in healthy donors. Clones were read by immunoSEQ multiplex PCR, and TCRdb kept only the in-frame ones, dropping some. The sample gives approximately 120,000 clones, around 82% of which show up once; approximately 1.2% is in the top ten. The source material was PBMCs. These receptors were taken from a man in his fifties in good health and CMV-seronegative. Each CDR3 is given with its conserved first and last residue. The D gene is left open where the match is weak. Clone sizes are given selectively: once, few, many, or a class where the clone is expanded.

clone_size j_call v_call d_call cdr3_aa cdr3_nt
. TRBJ2-1 TRBV7-9 TRBD2 CASSPGTNNEQFF TGTGCCAGCAGCCCCGGGACTAACAATGAGCAGTTCTTC
. TRBJ1-1 TRBV19 . CASSIGQKVTEAFF TGTGCCAGTAGTATAGGACAGAAGGTTACTGAAGCTTTCTTT
. TRBJ1-5 TRBV5-8 . CASSFGRQNQPQHF TGTGCCAGCAGCTTTGGGCGACAGAATCAGCCCCAGCATTTT
few TRBJ1-4 TRBV7-9 TRBD1 CASSVTGVNEKLFF TGTGCCAGCAGCGTGACAGGGGTTAATGAAAAACTGTTTTTT
once TRBJ2-5 TRBV5-1 TRBD1 CASSEPTGAETQYF TGCGCCAGCAGCGAACCGACAGGGGCAGAGACCCAGTACTTC
. TRBJ2-3 TRBV9 . CASSVAGFSSTDTQYF TGTGCCAGCAGCGTAGCGGGTTTTTCTAGCACAGATACGCAGTATTTT
. TRBJ1-1 TRBV7-2 . CASSFLPGTGGYANTEAFF TGTGCCAGCAGCTTCTTACCCGGGACGGGAGGGTACGCGAACACTGAAGCTTTCTTT
. TRBJ1-1 TRBV5-1 . CASSARDTLNTEAFF TGCGCCAGCAGCGCCCGGGACACCTTGAACACTGAAGCTTTCTTT
. TRBJ2-1 TRBV2 TRBD2 CASSQGLAGVNEQFF TGTGCCAGCAGCCAAGGACTAGCGGGAGTCAATGAGCAGTTCTTC
. TRBJ2-4 TRBV29-1 TRBD2 CSVTSGRVKNIQYF TGCAGCGTTACTAGCGGGAGAGTCAAAAACATTCAGTACTTC
once TRBJ2-1 TRBV6-5 TRBD2 CASSSLASGRAEQFF TGTGCCAGCAGTTCACTGGCTAGCGGGAGAGCTGAGCAGTTCTTC
. TRBJ1-1 TRBV6-6 . CASSYSGGGTEAFF TGTGCCAGCAGTTACTCGGGAGGGGGCACTGAAGCTTTCTTT
. TRBJ2-7 TRBV4-1 . CASSPDKSFLEEQYF TGCGCCAGCAGCCCCGACAAATCCTTCCTTGAAGAGCAGTACTTC
. TRBJ1-5 TRBV2 . CASSENGRVHAQPQHF TGTGCCAGCAGTGAAAACGGTCGGGTGCACGCTCAGCCCCAGCATTTT
. TRBJ1-1 TRBV25-1 TRBD1 CASSKNRGNTEAFF TGTGCCAGCAGTAAAAACAGGGGGAACACTGAAGCTTTCTTT
. TRBJ2-5 TRBV2 TRBD2 CASRAGLAGETQYF TGTGCCAGCAGGGCGGGACTAGCGGGAGAGACCCAGTACTTC
. TRBJ2-7 TRBV14 . CASSQDPGLTYEQYF TGTGCCAGCAGCCAAGATCCGGGTCTAACCTACGAGCAGTACTTC
. TRBJ2-7 TRBV5-1 . CASSLGQVEYEQYF TGCGCCAGCAGCTTGGGACAGGTTGAGTACGAGCAGTACTTC
. TRBJ2-7 TRBV6-1 . CASSVSGGRYEQYF TGTGCCAGCAGTGTCTCGGGGGGCCGTTACGAGCAGTACTTC
. TRBJ1-1 TRBV28 . CASTTLGGARGPGTEAFF TGTGCCAGCACCACATTGGGGGGGGCACGGGGCCCGGGCACTGAAGCTTTCTTT
few TRBJ2-7 TRBV5-5 TRBD1 CASSLATGEWEQYF TGTGCCAGCAGCTTGGCGACAGGGGAATGGGAGCAGTACTTC
. TRBJ2-3 TRBV11-2 . CASSLGRGRGFGTDTQYF TGTGCCAGCAGCCTAGGCCGTGGTCGGGGGTTCGGGACAGATACGCAGTATTTT
. TRBJ2-3 TRBV18 TRBD1 CASSPETGPDTQYF TGTGCCAGCTCACCAGAGACAGGGCCAGATACGCAGTATTTT
. TRBJ1-3 TRBV9 . CASSPRQDSGNTIYF TGTGCCAGCAGCCCCCGACAAGACTCTGGAAACACCATATATTTT
. TRBJ2-5 TRBV28 TRBD2 CASSSTSGYETQYF TGTGCCAGCAGTTCGACTAGCGGGTATGAGACCCAGTACTTC
. TRBJ1-2 TRBV28 TRBD1 CASRRKGTARGYTF TGTGCCAGCCGTCGAAAAGGGACAGCGCGCGGCTACACCTTC
once TRBJ2-1 TRBV7-2 . CASSRKSGSSYNEQFF TGTGCCAGCAGCAGGAAGTCGGGAAGCTCCTACAATGAGCAGTTCTTC
. TRBJ2-7 TRBV5-1 TRBD2 CASSLEASGSSYEQYF TGCGCCAGCAGCTTGGAAGCTAGCGGGAGCTCCTACGAGCAGTACTTC
. TRBJ2-3 TRBV28 TRBD2 CASSTRTSGRKDTQYF TGTGCCAGCAGTACCAGGACTAGCGGGAGGAAAGATACGCAGTATTTT
. TRBJ2-5 TRBV2 TRBD1 CASSDRGETQYF TGTGCCTCCTCGGACAGGGGAGAGACCCAGTACTTC
. TRBJ1-2 TRBV10-3 . CAISDRNYGYTF TGTGCCATCAGTGACAGAAACTATGGCTACACCTTC
. TRBJ1-4 TRBV14 . CASSQNSRGLPNEKLFF TGTGCCAGCAGCCAAAATTCACGGGGACTCCCTAATGAAAAACTGTTTTTT
. TRBJ1-5 TRBV6-1 TRBD1 CATRDREILGQPQHF TGTGCCACCCGGGACAGGGAAATCTTAGGTCAGCCCCAGCATTTT
. TRBJ2-2 TRBV18 . CASSPSNSVTGELFF TGTGCCAGCTCACCAAGTAATTCGGTCACCGGGGAGCTGTTTTTT
. TRBJ2-3 TRBV28 TRBD2 CASSFQAGGTQYF TGTGCCAGCAGTTTCCAAGCGGGAGGGACGCAGTATTTT
. TRBJ1-1 TRBV21-1 . CASNISMGQRNTEAFF TGTGCCAGCAACATAAGTATGGGACAGCGAAACACTGAAGCTTTCTTT
few TRBJ2-7 TRBV7-8 TRBD1 CASSLNVGGGQGPYEQYF TGTGCCAGCAGCTTAAACGTAGGGGGAGGACAGGGACCCTACGAGCAGTACTTC
. TRBJ2-5 TRBV7-6 TRBD2 CASSLGTSGRGQETQYF TGTGCCAGCAGCTTGGGAACTAGCGGGAGAGGGCAAGAGACCCAGTACTTC
. TRBJ2-3 TRBV9 . CASSATGGFQDTQYF TGTGCCAGCAGCGCTACCGGAGGCTTCCAAGATACGCAGTATTTT
. TRBJ2-3 TRBV27 . CASSFSTRESTDTQYF TGTGCCAGCAGTTTCTCGACGCGGGAAAGCACAGATACGCAGTATTTT
. TRBJ2-7 TRBV2 TRBD2 CASAKGGRGKDEQYF TGTGCCAGCGCGAAGGGAGGGAGAGGTAAGGACGAGCAGTACTTC